This T cell receptor (beta chain) derives from a study of a mutant IDH1 vaccine in newly diagnosed glioma. About this clone itself: What it binds is not known.

The CDR3 sequence is 17 residues long. CDR1 is MGHRA, CDR2 YSYEKL, per germline. Deletions cut 0 bases from V and 0 bases from J, with 14 bases between. This sample's time point: week 11, during vaccination. The investigators gave 300 ug of mutant IDH1 20-mer peptide in each vaccine dose, together with topical imiquimod. Repertoires were generated with immunoSEQ multiplex PCR, while TCRdb's copy carries only in-frame clones and drops some. The sample lists around 100,000 clones, approximately 87% occurring once. The rearrangement joins TRBV4-1 to TRBJ1-1; TRBD1 is a possible D gene (6 bases). The material was PBMCs, obtained from a glioma patient whose treatment included an IDH1 peptide vaccine. The sequence derives from a woman aged 50 to 65 with glioma. In DNA form, the CDR3 reads TGCGCCAGCAGCCAAGAATCTACAGGGATCCTGAACACTGAAGCTTTCTTT. Its protein is CASSQESTGILNTEAFF.